Presented here are 7 T cell receptor beta chains from one specimen sequenced in a study of cytomegalovirus exposure and HLA in healthy donors. The table came from immunoSEQ multiplex PCR; TCRdb's copy has only in-frame clones and leaves some out. This sample carries approximately 160,000 clones, about 88% of them seen once, and the ten largest clones take around 3.2%. The sample was PBMCs. Receptors originate from a young woman in good health and CMV-seropositive.

The chain carries TRBV5-6 and TRBJ1-2; D possibly corresponds to TRBD1 (5 bases). V lost 0 bases to trimming and J lost 4 bases, with 10 bases between them. The CDR3 totals 14 residues. Germline V lookup: CDR1 SGHDT, CDR2 YYEEEE. Written as DNA, the CDR3 is TGTGCCAGCAGCTTGGCAGGGTTGAGCTATGGCTACACCTTC. Protein product: CASSLAGLSYGYTF. Full variable domain (missing parts from reference TRBV5-6 and TRBJ1-2): DAGVTQSPTHLIKTRGQQVTLRCSPKSGHDTVSWYQQALGQGPQFIFQYYEEEERQRGNFPDRFSGHQFPNYSSELNVNALLLGDSALYLCASSLAGLSYGYTFGSGTRLTVV.

The chain couples TRBV5-6 to TRBJ2-1, with 10 bases aligning to TRBD2. The V gene's germline CDR1 is SGHDT and CDR2 YYEEEE. The J segment lost 4 bases and the V segment lost 3 bases, leaving 7 bases of the junction unmatched. CDR3 size: 16 residues. For the CDR3, the DNA is TGTGCCAGCAGCTGGACCGGGACTAGCGTTTACAATGAGCAGTTCTTC. Translation: CASSWTGTSVYNEQFF.

V is TRBV11-1 and J is TRBJ2-7; D is possibly TRBD1 (6 bases). CDR1 SGHAT and CDR2 FQDESV come from the germline V gene (reference sequence). Trimming removed 4 bases from V and 3 bases from J, with 19 bases in between. CDR3 length: 16 amino acids. CDR3 nucleotide sequence: TGTGCCAGCAGCTGCCCTGAGAGGGACACCCGCTACGAGCAGTACTTC. The encoded protein is CASSCPERDTRYEQYF.

V is TRBV6-5 and J is TRBJ1-2, with TRBD1 identical over 7 bases. Germline V CDR1 and CDR2: MNHEY, SVGAGI. The V gene end was trimmed by 2 bases and the J gene end by 0 bases; junction bases not matched to a gene: 3. The CDR3 is made up of 15 amino acids. Written as DNA, the CDR3 is TGTGCCAGCAGTTACGCGGGGACAGCTAACTATGGCTACACCTTC. It is translated as CASSYAGTANYGYTF.

V and J are TRBV4-3 and TRBJ2-3; 10 bases agree with TRBD2. CDR1 is LGHNA and CDR2 is YSLEER in the germline V gene. The CDR3 is 16 amino acids. V dropped 0 bases and J dropped 9; count of bases not matched to a gene: 9. CDR3 nucleotide sequence: TGCGCCAGCAGCCAAGATGGGAGTAGCGGGAGGTCGACGCAGTATTTT. The encoded protein is CASSQDGSSGRSTQYF.

This clone appeared a single time. This chain uses TRBV30 with TRBJ1-2; TRBD1 is a possible D gene (6 bases). Germline CDR1 reads GTSNPN; CDR2 reads SVGIG (reference sequence). CDR3 length: 13 amino acids. V shed 1 base and J shed 4 bases, with 10 bases lying between them. CDR3 region: CAWSGTVSYGYTF. Here the CDR3 DNA reads TGTGCCTGGAGTGGGACAGTATCCTATGGCTACACCTTC.

CDR3 loop: CASSPLSGSWDEQYF. DNA for the CDR3: TGTGCCAGCAGCCCCCTCAGCGGGAGCTGGGACGAGCAGTACTTC. This rearrangement joins TRBV7-6 to TRBJ2-7, with 8 bases identical to TRBD2. Trimming cost V 5 bases and J 5 bases; bases outside gene matches: 11. CDR3 length: 15 amino acids. Germline V CDR1 and CDR2: SGHVS, FNYEAQ.